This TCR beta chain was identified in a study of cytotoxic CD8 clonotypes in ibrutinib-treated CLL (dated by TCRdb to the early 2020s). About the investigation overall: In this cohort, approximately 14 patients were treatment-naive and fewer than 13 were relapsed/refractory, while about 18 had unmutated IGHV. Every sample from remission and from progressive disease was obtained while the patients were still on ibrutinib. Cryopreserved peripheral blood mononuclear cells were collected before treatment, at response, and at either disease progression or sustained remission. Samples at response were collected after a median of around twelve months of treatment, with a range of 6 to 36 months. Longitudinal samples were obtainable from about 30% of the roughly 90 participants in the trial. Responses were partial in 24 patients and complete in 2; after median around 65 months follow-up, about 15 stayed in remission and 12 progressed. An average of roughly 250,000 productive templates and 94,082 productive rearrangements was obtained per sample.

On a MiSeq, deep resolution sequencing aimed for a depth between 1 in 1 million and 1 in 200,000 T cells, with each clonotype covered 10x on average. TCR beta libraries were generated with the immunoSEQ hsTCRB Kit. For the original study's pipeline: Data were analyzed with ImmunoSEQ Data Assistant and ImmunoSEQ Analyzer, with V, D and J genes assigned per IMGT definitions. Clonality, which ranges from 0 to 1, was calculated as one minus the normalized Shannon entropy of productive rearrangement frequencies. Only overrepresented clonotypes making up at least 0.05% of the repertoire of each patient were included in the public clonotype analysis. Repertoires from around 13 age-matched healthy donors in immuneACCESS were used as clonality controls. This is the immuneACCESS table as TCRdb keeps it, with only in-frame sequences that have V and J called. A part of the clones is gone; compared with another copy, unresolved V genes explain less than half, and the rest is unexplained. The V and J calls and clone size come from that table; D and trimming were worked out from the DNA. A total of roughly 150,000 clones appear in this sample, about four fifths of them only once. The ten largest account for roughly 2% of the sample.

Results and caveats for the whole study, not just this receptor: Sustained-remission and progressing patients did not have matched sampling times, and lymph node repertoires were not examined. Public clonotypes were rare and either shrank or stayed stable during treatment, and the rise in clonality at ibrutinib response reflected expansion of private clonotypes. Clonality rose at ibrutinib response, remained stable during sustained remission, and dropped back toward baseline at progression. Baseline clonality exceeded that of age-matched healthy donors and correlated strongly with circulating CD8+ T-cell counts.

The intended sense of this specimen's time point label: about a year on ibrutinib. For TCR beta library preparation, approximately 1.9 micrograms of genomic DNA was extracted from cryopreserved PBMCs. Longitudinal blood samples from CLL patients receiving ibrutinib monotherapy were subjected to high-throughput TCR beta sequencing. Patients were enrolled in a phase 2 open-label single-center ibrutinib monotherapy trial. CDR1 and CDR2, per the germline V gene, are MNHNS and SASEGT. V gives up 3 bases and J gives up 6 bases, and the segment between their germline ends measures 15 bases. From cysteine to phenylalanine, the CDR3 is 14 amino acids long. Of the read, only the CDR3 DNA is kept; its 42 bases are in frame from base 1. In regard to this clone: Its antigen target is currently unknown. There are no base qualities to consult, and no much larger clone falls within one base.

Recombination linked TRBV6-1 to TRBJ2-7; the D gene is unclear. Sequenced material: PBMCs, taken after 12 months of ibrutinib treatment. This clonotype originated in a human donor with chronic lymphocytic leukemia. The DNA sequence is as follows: TGTGCCAGCAGTGAGATCACCAGAAGGAGCGAGCAGTACTTC. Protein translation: CASSEITRRSEQYF.